The 21 T cell receptor beta chains below were found in one sample sequenced in a study of a mutant IDH1 vaccine in newly diagnosed glioma. Generated by immunoSEQ multiplex PCR, the TCRdb table keeps only in-frame clones and is missing some. The profile covers about 32,000 clones, with around 78% appearing a single time and roughly 22% taken by the ten largest. The time point: week 11, during vaccination. Topical imiquimod was applied with each vaccine dose, which held 300 ug of mutant IDH1 20-mer peptide. For these TCRs, the target antigens are not known. Sequencing was performed on PBMCs, taken from a glioma patient whose treatment included an IDH1 peptide vaccine. The receptors derive from a man aged 25 to 40 with glioma.

V and J are TRBV5-6 and TRBJ2-7; D is ambiguous. The CDR3 totals 12 residues. Germline values: CDR1 SGHDT, CDR2 YYEEEE. The V gene lost 0 bases and the J gene lost 5 bases, with 6 bases spanning the gap. The CDR3 sequence is CASSLGYHEQYF. The CDR3 DNA reads TGTGCCAGCAGCTTGGGTTACCACGAGCAGTACTTC.

The chain combines TRBV5-1 with TRBJ2-7; D unclear. The germline V gene encodes CDR1 SGHRS and CDR2 YFSETQ. This CDR3 has 12 amino acids. V was trimmed by 4 bases and J by 5 bases, leaving 10 bases between them. This chain's CDR3 is CASSLNRDEQYF. For the CDR3, the DNA is TGCGCCAGCAGCCTGAACCGTGACGAGCAGTACTTC.

V gene TRBV5-1 combines with J gene TRBJ1-2; TRBD1 matches 7 bases. Germline V gene data show CDR1 as SGHRS and CDR2 as YFSETQ. Trimming cost V 3 bases and J 3 bases; bases outside gene matches: 8. The CDR3 totals 15 residues. The CDR3 DNA reads TGCGCCAGCAGCTCGACCCAGGGGGGGGACTATGGCTACACCTTC. Amino acids: CASSSTQGGDYGYTF.

The chain has TRBV4-1 and TRBJ1-5, with D tentatively TRBD1 (6 bases). The CDR3 spans 13 residues. V shed 2 bases and J shed 5 bases, with 7 bases lying between them. In germline, CDR1 is MGHRA, CDR2 YSYEKL. CDR3 DNA: TGCGCCAGCAGCCAATACAGGGATCAGCCCCAGCATTTT. Protein: CASSQYRDQPQHF.

This chain uses TRBV14 with TRBJ2-7, with 9 bases matching TRBD1. Germline V gene lookup returns CDR1 SGHDN and CDR2 FVKESK. This CDR3 contains 13 residues. V dropped 3 bases and J dropped 6; count of bases not matched to a gene: 3. The CDR3 sequence: CASSQGQGSEQYF. As DNA, the CDR3 is TGTGCCAGCAGCCAGGGACAGGGCTCCGAGCAGTACTTC.

The chain recombines TRBV19 with TRBJ1-2; 7 nucleotides line up with TRBD1. The CDR3 spans 14 residues. With 5 bases clipped from V and 2 bases from J, the junction kept 5 bases outside the gene matches. Germline CDR1 reads LNHDA; CDR2 reads SQIVND (reference sequence). The CDR3 protein is CASSRDRDNYGYTF. CDR3 coding DNA: TGTGCCAGTAGTCGCGACAGGGACAACTATGGCTACACCTTC.

The chain uses TRBV5-6 and TRBJ2-7; D ambiguous. V lost 0 bases to trimming and J lost 3 bases, with 4 bases between them. Germline values: CDR1 SGHDT, CDR2 YYEEEE. The CDR3 contains 12 residues. In DNA form, the CDR3 reads TGTGCCAGCAGCTTGGGGTACTACGAGCAGTACTTC. It encodes CASSLGYYEQYF.

This chain joins TRBV27 and TRBJ2-3; perhaps TRBD2 as D (5 bases). Trimming took off 2 bases at V and 6 bases at J, with 9 bases between the two ends. Germline V lookup: CDR1 MNHEY, CDR2 SMNVEV (reference sequence). CDR3 length equals 13 residues. DNA for the CDR3: TGTGCCAGCAGTTTAATGGCGGGCGATACGCAGTATTTT. Translation gives CASSLMAGDTQYF.

This clone was seen a handful of times. The V call is TRBV10-2, the J call TRBJ2-7; 9 bases align to TRBD1. The CDR3 extends over 16 amino acids. Germline CDR1 and CDR2: WSHSY and SAAADI. Trimming took 0 bases from V and 9 from J; bases not matched to a gene: 12. The CDR3 region is CASSESREQGASGQYF. CDR3 coding DNA: TGCGCCAGCAGTGAGTCGAGGGAACAGGGGGCTTCTGGGCAGTACTTC.

This sequence joins TRBV27 and TRBJ2-3; 9 bases agree with TRBD1. The CDR3 is made up of 15 amino acids. Germline loops: CDR1 MNHEY, CDR2 SMNVEV (reference sequence). The junction had 6 bases not matched to a gene; V was cut back by 5 bases and J by 3 bases. The CDR3 is CASSQGQGGTDTQYF. The DNA for the CDR3 is TGTGCCAGCAGTCAGGGACAGGGTGGGACAGATACGCAGTATTTT.

The genes are TRBV2 and TRBJ2-7; 7 bases line up with TRBD1. Unmatched junction bases numbered 13, after V lost 6 bases and J lost 11 bases. Germline values: CDR1 SNHLY, CDR2 FYNNEI. This CDR3 is 13 amino acids long. The CDR3 bases are TGTGCCAGCAGGAAGATACAGGGGACGCCTAAGTACTTC. Translated, it gives CASRKIQGTPKYF.

The chain couples TRBV2 to TRBJ1-4; no clear D gene. Germline V gene lookup returns CDR1 SNHLY and CDR2 FYNNEI. Trimming removed 3 bases from V and 4 bases from J, with 9 bases in between. The CDR3 is 14 amino acids. The CDR3 sequence is CASSDRALNEKLFF. CDR3 coding DNA: TGTGCCAGCAGTGATCGGGCCCTTAATGAAAAACTGTTTTTT.

This clone was observed a handful of times. The chain has TRBV9 and TRBJ1-4; tentative D call: TRBD1 (6 bases). Germline V gives CDR1 SGDLS, CDR2 YYNGEE. This CDR3 contains 15 residues. The V end lost 4 bases, the J end lost 6 bases, and 16 bases lay between the germline ends. CDR3 coding DNA: TGTGCCAGCAGCACCAGGGGAATTCAGTATGAAAAACTGTTTTTT. Residues: CASSTRGIQYEKLFF.

This clone was observed a few times. V and J are TRBV6-7 and TRBJ1-4; weak D call: TRBD1 (5 bases). TRBV6-7 counts as an open reading frame of uncertain function. V dropped 0 bases and J dropped 8 bases, with 13 bases sitting between them. The CDR3 consists of 15 residues. DNA of the CDR3: TGTGCCAGCAGTTACTCAGCAGGGTTGTACGAAAAACTGTTTTTT. It specifies CASSYSAGLYEKLFF.

This clone was detected a few times. This sequence joins TRBV28 and TRBJ1-6; no firm D call. This CDR3 contains 13 residues. Germline V gives CDR1 MDHEN, CDR2 SYDVKM. V shed 6 bases and J shed 7 bases, with 10 bases lying between them. CDR3 loop: CASSQVRNSPLHF. The CDR3 DNA sequence: TGTGCCAGCAGCCAAGTACGGAATTCACCCCTCCACTTT. Drawing the rest from reference TRBV28 and TRBJ1-6, the complete variable domain is DVKVTQSSRYLVKRTGEKVFLECVQDMDHENMFWYRQDPGLGLRLIYFSYDVKMKEKGDIPEGYSVSREKKERFSLILESASTNQTSMYLCASSQVRNSPLHFGNGTRLTVT.

This clone has a handful of counts. The V call is TRBV5-1, the J call TRBJ1-1; maybe TRBD1 (5 bases). V dropped 3 bases and J dropped 1 base, with 13 bases sitting between them. Germline CDR1 SGHRS, CDR2 YFSETQ. The CDR3 is 15 residues long. Here the CDR3 DNA reads TGCGCCAGCAGCTCACCGGACATCCAGAACACTGAAGCTTTCTTT. Its translation is CASSSPDIQNTEAFF.

The chain recombines TRBV29-1 with TRBJ2-2; possibly TRBD1 for D (6 bases). CDR3 size: 15 residues. V was cut by 0 bases and J by 4 bases, with 12 bases left in between. In germline, CDR1 is SQVTM, CDR2 ANQGSEA. CDR3 nucleotide sequence: TGCAGCGTTGAAGATTGGGACAAAGGCACCGGGGAGCTGTTTTTT. It yields the protein CSVEDWDKGTGELFF.

The chain uses TRBV2 and TRBJ2-4; 12 bases align to TRBD1. The CDR3 totals 15 residues. J gave up 8 bases and V 6 bases, and 8 bases lay outside the gene matches. Germline CDR1 and CDR2: SNHLY and FYNNEI. The CDR3 region is CASRRDRGLGDIQYF. In nucleotides, the CDR3 is TGTGCCAGCAGACGGGACAGGGGGCTTGGAGACATTCAGTACTTC.

V gene TRBV30 combines with J gene TRBJ1-6, with 8 bases fitting TRBD1. The CDR3 contains 18 residues. V gave up 0 bases and J gave up 7 bases; unmatched junction bases: 14. Germline V lookup: CDR1 GTSNPN, CDR2 SVGIG (reference sequence). The CDR3: CAWSVLRTGLVLNSPLHF. CDR3 coding DNA: TGTGCCTGGAGTGTACTCAGGACAGGGCTGGTATTAAATTCACCCCTCCACTTT.

The chain has TRBV30 and TRBJ1-4; the match to TRBD1 covers 8 bases. After removal of 2 bases from V and 8 bases from J, the junction contained 10 bases not matched to a gene. CDR1 GTSNPN and CDR2 SVGIG come from the germline V gene (reference sequence). The CDR3 spans 15 residues. CDR3 coding DNA: TGTGCCTGGAGTTTCCGGACAGGGTGGAGCGAAAAACTGTTTTTT. It translates to CAWSFRTGWSEKLFF.

This chain uses TRBV2 with TRBJ1-4; TRBD1 aligns across 8 bases. Germline lookup yields CDR1 SNHLY and CDR2 FYNNEI. The CDR3 extends over 14 amino acids. Trimming took 7 bases from V and 4 from J; bases not matched to a gene: 5. For the CDR3, the DNA is TGTGCCAGCACCCAAGACAGGGGTAATGAAAAACTGTTTTTT. The encoded protein is CASTQDRGNEKLFF.